The rows below give T cell receptor beta chains drawn from one sample of a study of blood T cell repertoires in COVID-19. Produced via immunoSEQ multiplex PCR; TCRdb's table is partial and in-frame only. The sample has 300,000 to 350,000 clones, 90% to 95% seen once. The sequenced material came from PBMCs or T cells enriched from blood (not recorded which). Every receptor here comes from a woman aged 25 to 45 who had been exposed to COVID-19. CDR3s include the opening cysteine and the closing phenylalanine or tryptophan. D genes are given only for firm matches.

TRBV5-1	NA	TRBJ1-1	CASSSQGMNTEAFF	TGCGCCAGCAGCTCACAGGGCATGAACACTGAAGCTTTCTTT
TRBV19	TRBD2	TRBJ2-1	CASTPRGSGFYNEQFF	TGTGCCAGTACTCCTAGGGGTAGCGGGTTTTACAATGAGCAGTTCTTC
TRBV9	NA	TRBJ1-2	CASSVGNRANYGYTF	TGTGCCAGCAGCGTAGGGAACAGAGCTAACTATGGCTACACCTTC
TRBV5-1	TRBD1	TRBJ1-5	CASSPQGGSNQPQHF	TGCGCCAGCAGCCCGCAGGGGGGAAGCAATCAGCCCCAGCATTTT
TRBV7-6	NA	TRBJ2-6	CASSLVFGTQSSGANVLTF	TGTGCCAGCAGCTTAGTTTTCGGGACTCAGAGCTCTGGGGCCAACGTCCTGACTTTC
TRBV19	TRBD1	TRBJ1-5	CASSSTDRVGQPQHF	TGTGCCAGTAGTTCCACGGACAGGGTAGGTCAGCCCCAGCATTTT
TRBV24-1	NA	TRBJ2-5	CATSDGGHFQETQYF	TGTGCCACCAGTGATGGTGGACACTTCCAAGAGACCCAGTACTTC
TRBV6-5	TRBD2	TRBJ2-1	CASSFWEGSYNEQFF	TGTGCCAGCAGCTTCTGGGAGGGGTCCTACAATGAGCAGTTCTTC
TRBV5-5	TRBD1	TRBJ1-2	CASSRGQGAPNFYGYTF	TGTGCCAGCAGCAGGGGACAGGGGGCGCCTAATTTCTATGGCTACACCTTC
TRBV2	TRBD2	TRBJ2-5	CASSEGLAGQETQYF	TGTGCCAGCAGTGAAGGACTAGCGGGGCAGGAGACCCAGTACTTC